These T cell receptor beta chains were read from a single sample in a study of identifying expanded T cells in peripheral blood. The table came from immunoSEQ multiplex PCR; TCRdb's copy has only in-frame clones and leaves some out. Of about 91,000 clones in the sample, approximately 88% were seen once. The material sequenced was blood. These receptors all stem from a person aged 18 to 69 in good health. CDR3s include the opening cysteine and the closing phenylalanine or tryptophan. D genes are given only for firm matches. Not every row has a clone size; where given, it reads once, few, many or a size class.

NA	TRBJ2-5	TRBD2	TRBV27	TGTGCCAGCAGTTTATCGTGGGGGGGTGGTGAGACCCAGTACTTC	CASSLSWGGGETQYF
NA	TRBJ1-1	NA	TRBV6-5	TGTGCCAGCAGTTACACCTTGAACACTGAAGCTTTCTTT	CASSYTLNTEAFF
NA	TRBJ2-7	NA	TRBV4-1	TGCGCCAGCAGCCAAGAACCGCTAGACTCCTACGAGCAGTACTTC	CASSQEPLDSYEQYF
many	TRBJ1-2	NA	TRBV28	TGTGCCAGCAGCACTTCCGGGGCAGAGATCAACTATGGCTACACCTTC	CASSTSGAEINYGYTF
NA	TRBJ2-7	NA	TRBV2	TGTGCCAGCAGTGAATTGCAAGGGTACGAGCAGTACTTC	CASSELQGYEQYF
NA	TRBJ2-5	NA	TRBV7-2	TGTGCCAGCAGCTTAGATGTGTTGGAGACCCAGTACTTC	CASSLDVLETQYF
NA	TRBJ2-6	TRBD1	TRBV30	TGTGCCTGGCGGGGACAGGGCGTCCTGACTTTC	CAWRGQGVLTF
NA	TRBJ2-7	NA	TRBV10-3	TGTGCCATCAGTGTGGGACGGAGCTCCTACGAGCAGTACTTC	CAISVGRSSYEQYF
NA	TRBJ1-4	NA	TRBV29-1	TGCAGCGTTGAACTGCCAGGTTGGCCGGTGGCTGAAAAACTGTTTTTT	CSVELPGWPVAEKLFF
NA	TRBJ1-6	NA	TRBV29-1	TGCAGCGTTGGAGGGGAGAGCTCCTATAATTCACCCCTCCACTTT	CSVGGESSYNSPLHF
NA	TRBJ2-3	TRBD2	TRBV30	TGTGCCTGGAGTTTAGCGGGAGGCACAGATACGCAGTATTTT	CAWSLAGGTDTQYF
NA	TRBJ1-6	TRBD1	TRBV4-1	TGCGCCAGCAGCCTTAGGGGACAGCATGGCCGGGGCGCCTATAATTCACCCCTCCACTTT	CASSLRGQHGRGAYNSPLHF
NA	TRBJ2-3	NA	TRBV15	TGTGCCACCAGCAGGGGGCCAGATACGCAGTATTTT	CATSRGPDTQYF
NA	TRBJ2-3	NA	TRBV5-1	TGCGCCAGCAACCGACAGGATTCAGATACGCAGTATTTT	CASNRQDSDTQYF
NA	TRBJ2-2	NA	TRBV10-3	TGTGCCACCAGACAGTCCATGAACACCGGGGAGCTGTTTTTT	CATRQSMNTGELFF
NA	TRBJ1-5	NA	TRBV6-6	TGTGCCAGCAGGGCCGAAGGGCAAGGCGCTCAGCCCCAGCATTTT	CASRAEGQGAQPQHF
NA	TRBJ2-7	NA	TRBV7-8	TGTGCCAGCAGCTTTGCCCCCGGGACAACCTACGAGCAGTACTTC	CASSFAPGTTYEQYF
NA	TRBJ1-1	NA	TRBV7-9	TGTGCCAGCAGCGTCCCCGGGACTGACGAAGCTTTCTTT	CASSVPGTDEAFF
NA	TRBJ1-1	NA	TRBV6-1	TGTGCCAGCAGTCAGACTGTGAACACTGAAGCTTTCTTT	CASSQTVNTEAFF
NA	TRBJ2-7	TRBD2	TRBV10-2	TGCGCCAGCAGTGAGATCCCACTAGCGGGGATTACGGTCTCCTACGAGCAGTACTTC	CASSEIPLAGITVSYEQYF
NA	TRBJ2-3	NA	TRBV5-6	TGTGCCAGCAGCTTAGCGTTAAGTACAGATACGCAGTATTTT	CASSLALSTDTQYF
NA	TRBJ2-2	NA	TRBV10-1	TGCGCCAGCAGTCCGAACACCGGGGAGCTGTTTTTT	CASSPNTGELFF
NA	TRBJ2-1	NA	TRBV19	TGTGCCAGTAGTATAGAGGCCTATGAGGCCCAATACAATGAGCAGTTCTTC	CASSIEAYEAQYNEQFF
NA	TRBJ1-2	NA	TRBV9	TGTGCCAGCAGCGTAGACGCAGGGTCCGGTGGAGGCTACACCTTC	CASSVDAGSGGGYTF
NA	TRBJ2-2	NA	TRBV5-1	TGCGCCAGCAGCTTGGACAGGATCACCGGGGAGCTGTTTTTT	CASSLDRITGELFF
NA	TRBJ2-3	NA	TRBV4-2	TGTGCCAGCAGCCAGTTAGCGGAACCCACAGATACGCAGTATTTT	CASSQLAEPTDTQYF
NA	TRBJ2-4	NA	TRBV6-5	TGTGCCAGCAGTTCTACAGAATTAGGGGTAAAAAACATTCAGTACTTC	CASSSTELGVKNIQYF
NA	TRBJ2-5	NA	TRBV7-2	TGTGCCAGCAGCTGGGGACGCCAAGAGACCCAGTACTTC	CASSWGRQETQYF
NA	TRBJ2-7	NA	TRBV5-4	TGTGCCAGCAGCTGGGGTAAAGGGTCCTACGAGCAGTACTTC	CASSWGKGSYEQYF
NA	TRBJ1-2	NA	TRBV15	TGTGCCACCGGTGCGGAGAGACCCTATGGCTACACCTTC	CATGAERPYGYTF
NA	TRBJ1-4	NA	TRBV25-1	TGTGCCAGCAGTGAATATGGGCAGGGTTGGGAAAAACTGTTTTTT	CASSEYGQGWEKLFF
NA	TRBJ1-5	TRBD1	TRBV28	TGTGCCAGCAGTGAGCTCCGGGACAGGGTAAATCAGCCCCAGCATTTT	CASSELRDRVNQPQHF
NA	TRBJ1-1	NA	TRBV7-9	TGTGCCAGCAGCTTGGGCAGTAACACTGAAGCTTTCTTT	CASSLGSNTEAFF
NA	TRBJ2-1	NA	TRBV5-4	TGTGCCAGCAGCTTGGCGCAACCCTACAATGAGCAGTTCTTC	CASSLAQPYNEQFF
NA	TRBJ2-7	TRBD2	TRBV4-3	TGCGCCAGCAGCCAAACCGGGACTAGCGGGTACGAGCAGTACTTC	CASSQTGTSGYEQYF
NA	TRBJ2-3	NA	TRBV29-1	TGCAGCGTTGAAAAGGCGGCTGCGACTACTACGCAGTATTTT	CSVEKAAATTTQYF
NA	TRBJ2-3	TRBD1	TRBV7-8	TGTGCCAGCAGTAAACAGGGGGTTACGGGCACAGATACGCAGTATTTT	CASSKQGVTGTDTQYF
NA	TRBJ1-3	NA	TRBV9	TGTGCCAGCAGCGCAGTCCCCCGGGCGGCAAGCTCTGGAAACACCATATATTTT	CASSAVPRAASSGNTIYF
NA	TRBJ2-5	TRBD2	TRBV5-1	TGCGCCAGCAGCTTGGCGGGACTAGCGGGGGGCCGCGAGACCCAGTACTTC	CASSLAGLAGGRETQYF
NA	TRBJ2-1	NA	TRBV14	TGTGCCAGCAGCCAAGAAGGTGGGGCCTCGTTCTACAATGAGCAGTTCTTC	CASSQEGGASFYNEQFF
NA	TRBJ2-7	TRBD2	TRBV5-1	TGCGCCAGCAGCTTGGTGAAGCGGGGGGCACCTTGGGACGAGCAGTACTTC	CASSLVKRGAPWDEQYF
once	TRBJ1-2	NA	TRBV6-5	TGTGCCAGCACTTACGGGGGGCGAAATGGCTACACCTTC	CASTYGGRNGYTF
NA	TRBJ1-1	NA	TRBV6-1	TGTGCCAGCAGTGTATACAGGGTAATCAATGAAGCTTTCTTT	CASSVYRVINEAFF
NA	TRBJ1-1	TRBD1	TRBV2	TGTGCCAGCAGTGCAACAGGGGGCCGGGCTTTCTTT	CASSATGGRAFF
NA	TRBJ1-2	NA	TRBV7-9	TGTGCCAGCAGCTTAACAGCCTCTAACTATGGCTACACCTTC	CASSLTASNYGYTF
NA	TRBJ2-3	NA	TRBV10-3	TGTGCCATCAGTGAGTCGAGAGGGGGGGCACATACGCAGTATTTT	CAISESRGGAHTQYF
NA	TRBJ1-2	NA	TRBV6-6	TGTGCCAGCAGTTATTCCGGGCAGGGCCCCTATGGCTACACCTTC	CASSYSGQGPYGYTF
NA	TRBJ2-7	TRBD2	TRBV7-9	TGTGCCAGCAGCTTTTACCGCGGGGGAGCCTACGAGCAGTACTTC	CASSFYRGGAYEQYF
NA	TRBJ2-5	NA	TRBV21-1	TGTGCCAGCACGGCCCGTCGAAACCTCCAAGAGACCCAGTACTTC	CASTARRNLQETQYF
NA	TRBJ2-3	NA	TRBV7-3	TGTGCCAGCAGCCCGGAGGGGGCTTCTACAGATACGCAGTATTTT	CASSPEGASTDTQYF
NA	TRBJ2-1	NA	TRBV27	TGTGCCAGCAGTTTGGAGAACGGGTACAATGAGCAGTTCTTC	CASSLENGYNEQFF